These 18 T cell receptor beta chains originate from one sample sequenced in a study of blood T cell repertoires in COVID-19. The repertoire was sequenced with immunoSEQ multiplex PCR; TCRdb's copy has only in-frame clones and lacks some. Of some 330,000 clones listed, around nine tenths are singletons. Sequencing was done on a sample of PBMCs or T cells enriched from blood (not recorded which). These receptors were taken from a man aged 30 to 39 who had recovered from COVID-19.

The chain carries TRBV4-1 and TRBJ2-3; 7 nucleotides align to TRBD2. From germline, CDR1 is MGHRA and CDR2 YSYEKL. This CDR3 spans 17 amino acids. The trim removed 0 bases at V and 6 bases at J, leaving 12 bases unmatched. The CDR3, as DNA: TGCGCCAGCAGCCAAGATTTGGCGAGCGGGGAGGCGGATACGCAGTATTTT. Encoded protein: CASSQDLASGEADTQYF.

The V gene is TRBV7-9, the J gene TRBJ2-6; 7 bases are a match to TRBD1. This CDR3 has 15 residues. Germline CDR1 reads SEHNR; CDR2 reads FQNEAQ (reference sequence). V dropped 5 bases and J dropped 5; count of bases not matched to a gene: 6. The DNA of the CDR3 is TGTGCCAGCAGCGAGATGACAGGGTGGGCCAACGTCCTGACTTTC. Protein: CASSEMTGWANVLTF.

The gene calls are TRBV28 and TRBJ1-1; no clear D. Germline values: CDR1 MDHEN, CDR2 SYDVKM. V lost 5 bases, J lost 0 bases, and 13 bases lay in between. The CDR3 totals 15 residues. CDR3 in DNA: TGTGCCAGCAGTCGTCGCTGGCAGATGAACACTGAAGCTTTCTTT. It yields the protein CASSRRWQMNTEAFF.

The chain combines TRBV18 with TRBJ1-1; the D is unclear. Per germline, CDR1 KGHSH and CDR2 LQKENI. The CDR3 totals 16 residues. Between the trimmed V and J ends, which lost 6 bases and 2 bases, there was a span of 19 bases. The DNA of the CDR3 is TGTGCCAGCTCCCCCGCTGAAGCGCCGGATAACACTGAAGCTTTCTTT. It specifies CASSPAEAPDNTEAFF.

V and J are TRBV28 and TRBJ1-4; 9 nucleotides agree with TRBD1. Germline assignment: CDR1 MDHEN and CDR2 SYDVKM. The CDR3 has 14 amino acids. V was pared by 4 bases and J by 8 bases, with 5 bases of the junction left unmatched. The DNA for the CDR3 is TGTGCCAGCAGTTCGGGACAGGGTAGAGAAAAACTGTTTTTT. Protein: CASSSGQGREKLFF.

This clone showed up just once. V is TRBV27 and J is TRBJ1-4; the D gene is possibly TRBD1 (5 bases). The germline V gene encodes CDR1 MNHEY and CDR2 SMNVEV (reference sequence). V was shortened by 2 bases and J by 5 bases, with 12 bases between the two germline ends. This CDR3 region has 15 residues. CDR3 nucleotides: TGTGCCAGCAGTTTAACAAGGGGCCCAAATGAAAAACTGTTTTTT. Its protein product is CASSLTRGPNEKLFF.

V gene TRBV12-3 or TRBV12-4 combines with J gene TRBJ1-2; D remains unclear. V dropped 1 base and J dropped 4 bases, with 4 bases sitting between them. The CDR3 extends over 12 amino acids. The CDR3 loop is CASSLGSYGYTF. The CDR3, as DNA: TGTGCCAGCAGTTTAGGCAGCTATGGCTACACCTTC.

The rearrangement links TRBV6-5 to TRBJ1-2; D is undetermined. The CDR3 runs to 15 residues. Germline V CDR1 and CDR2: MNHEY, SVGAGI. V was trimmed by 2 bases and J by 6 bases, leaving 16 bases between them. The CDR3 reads CASSYDRLLSHGYTF. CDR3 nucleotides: TGTGCCAGCAGTTACGATCGGCTACTATCTCATGGCTACACCTTC.

The CDR3 coding sequence is TGTGCCTGGAGTGTGGGGGGGGTGGTCGACGAGCAGTACTTC. Encoded protein: CAWSVGGVVDEQYF. The rearrangement joins TRBV30 to TRBJ2-7; 7 bases agree with TRBD2. The CDR3 is 14 residues long. V dropped 0 bases and J dropped 5; count of bases not matched to a gene: 7. Germline CDR1 is GTSNPN and CDR2 is SVGIG (reference sequence).

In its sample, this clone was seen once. For the CDR3, the DNA is TGTGCCAGCAGCCTCGGACAGTACGAGCAGTACTTC. Its protein is CASSLGQYEQYF. The V and J genes are TRBV11-2 and TRBJ2-7; D perhaps matches TRBD1 (6 bases). The CDR3 totals 12 residues. Trimming took 5 bases from V and 4 from J, leaving 9 bases between them. The germline gives CDR1 SGHAT, CDR2 FQNNGV.

Here the CDR3 DNA reads TGTGCCAGCAGCTCGAGGGGGTGGCCCCAGCATTTT. It yields the protein CASSSRGWPQHF. This rearrangement joins TRBV11-3 to TRBJ1-5; D possibly corresponds to TRBD1 (6 bases). Per the germline V gene, CDR1 is SGHNT and CDR2 is YENEEA. V was pared by 4 bases and J by 9 bases, with 10 bases between. The CDR3 sequence is 12 residues long.

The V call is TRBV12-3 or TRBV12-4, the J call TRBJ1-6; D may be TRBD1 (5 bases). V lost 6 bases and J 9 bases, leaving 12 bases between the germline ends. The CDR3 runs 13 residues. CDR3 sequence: CASSRQRSSPLHF. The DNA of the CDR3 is TGTGCCAGCAGCAGACAGAGGAGTTCACCCCTCCACTTT.

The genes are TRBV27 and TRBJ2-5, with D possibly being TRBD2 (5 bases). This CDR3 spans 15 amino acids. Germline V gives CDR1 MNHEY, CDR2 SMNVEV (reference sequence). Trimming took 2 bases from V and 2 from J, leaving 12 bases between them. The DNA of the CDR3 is TGTGCCAGCAGTTTACGGGGTATCTCTCAAGAGACCCAGTACTTC. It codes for CASSLRGISQETQYF.

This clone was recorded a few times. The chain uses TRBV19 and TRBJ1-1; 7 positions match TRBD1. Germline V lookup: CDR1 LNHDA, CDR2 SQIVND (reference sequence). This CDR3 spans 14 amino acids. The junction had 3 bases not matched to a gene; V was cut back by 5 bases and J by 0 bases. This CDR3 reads CASSEQGMNTEAFF. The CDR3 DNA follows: TGTGCCAGTAGTGAACAGGGGATGAACACTGAAGCTTTCTTT. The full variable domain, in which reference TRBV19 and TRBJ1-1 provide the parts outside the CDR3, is DGGITQSPKYLFRKEGQNVTLSCEQNLNHDAMYWYRQDPGQGLRLIYYSQIVNDFQKGDIAEGYSVSREKKESFPLTVTSAQKNPTAFYLCASSEQGMNTEAFFGQGTRLTVV.

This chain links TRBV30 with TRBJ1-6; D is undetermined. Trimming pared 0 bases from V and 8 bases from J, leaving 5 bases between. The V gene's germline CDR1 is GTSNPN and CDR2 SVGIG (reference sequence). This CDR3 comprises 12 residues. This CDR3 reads CAWSVQYSPLHF. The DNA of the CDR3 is TGTGCCTGGAGTGTACAGTATTCACCCCTCCACTTT.

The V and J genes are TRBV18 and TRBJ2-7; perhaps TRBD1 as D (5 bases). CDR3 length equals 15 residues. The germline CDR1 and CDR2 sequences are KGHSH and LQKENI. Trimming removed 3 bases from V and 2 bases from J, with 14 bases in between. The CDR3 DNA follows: TGTGCCAGCTCACCCCCCACAGGACCACCCTACGAGCAGTACTTC. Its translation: CASSPPTGPPYEQYF.

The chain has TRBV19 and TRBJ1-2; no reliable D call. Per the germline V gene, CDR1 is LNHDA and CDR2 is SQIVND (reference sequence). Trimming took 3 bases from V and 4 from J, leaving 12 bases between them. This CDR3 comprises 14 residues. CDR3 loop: CASSILGVGYGYTF. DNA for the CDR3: TGTGCCAGTAGTATCCTCGGGGTTGGCTATGGCTACACCTTC.

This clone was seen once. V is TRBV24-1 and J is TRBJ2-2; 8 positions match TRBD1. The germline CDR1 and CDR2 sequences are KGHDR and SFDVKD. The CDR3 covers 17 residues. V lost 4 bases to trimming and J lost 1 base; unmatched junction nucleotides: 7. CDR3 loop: CATSDNAGQGNTGELFF. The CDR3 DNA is TGTGCCACCAGTGACAATGCCGGACAGGGGAACACCGGGGAGCTGTTTTTT.